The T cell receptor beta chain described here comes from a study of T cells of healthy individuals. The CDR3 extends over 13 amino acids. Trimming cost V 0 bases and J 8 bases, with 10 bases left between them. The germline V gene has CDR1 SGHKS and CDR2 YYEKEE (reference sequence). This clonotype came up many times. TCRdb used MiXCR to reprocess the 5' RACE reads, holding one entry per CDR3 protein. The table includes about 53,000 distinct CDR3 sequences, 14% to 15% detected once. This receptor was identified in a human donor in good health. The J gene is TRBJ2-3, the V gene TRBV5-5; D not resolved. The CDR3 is CASSLGGSATQYF. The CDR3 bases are TGTGCCAGCAGCTTGGGAGGCTCGGCTACGCAGTATTTT.